The 22 T cell receptor beta chains in this list originate from one sample, sequenced in a study of T-cell reconstitution after alpha-beta-depleted transplantation in children. It was with unique molecular identifiers that the TCRbeta library was prepared. TCRdb recomputed calls from the PCR reads with MiXCR, one row per CDR3 protein. The sample shows roughly 500,000 distinct CDR3 sequences, 9.5% to 15% of them seen only once. The sequences come from PBMCs from the stem cell graft donor, collected from the stem cell graft. The receptors here all came from a human donor who donated a stem cell graft to a child with combined immunodeficiency.

This clonotype was detected many times. The J gene is TRBJ2-7, the V gene TRBV5-1; no clear D gene. This CDR3 is 12 amino acids long. Germline assignment: CDR1 SGHRS and CDR2 YFSETQ. The germline V and J ends were trimmed by 0 bases and 7 bases, with 8 bases remaining between them. The DNA for the CDR3 is TGCGCCAGCAGCTTGGAGGTCGGGGAGCAGTACTTC. This sequence encodes CASSLEVGEQYF.

This clonotype has only a few counts. V gene TRBV5-1 combines with J gene TRBJ2-1, with 10 nucleotides matching TRBD2. The CDR3 extends over 15 amino acids. The germline V gene has CDR1 SGHRS and CDR2 YFSETQ. The trim removed 3 bases at V and 8 bases at J, leaving 8 bases unmatched. This CDR3 reads CASSSIGLAGDEQFF. As DNA, the CDR3 is TGCGCCAGCAGCTCCATAGGGCTAGCGGGAGATGAGCAGTTCTTC.

This chain uses TRBV15 with TRBJ2-1; TRBD2 aligns across 10 bases. The CDR3 has 15 amino acids. CDR1 is LNHNV, CDR2 YYDKDF, per germline (reference sequence). With V trimmed by 7 bases and J by 8 bases, 11 bases remained unmatched. CDR3 DNA: TGTGCCACCATCCACTTAGCGGGGGGATTCGATGAGCAGTTCTTC. This sequence encodes CATIHLAGGFDEQFF. The full variable domain, completed using reference TRBV15 and TRBJ2-1, is DAMVIQNPRYQVTQFGKPVTLSCSQTLNHNVMYWYQQKSSQAPKLLFHYYDKDFNNEADTPDNFQSRRPNTSFCFLDIRSPGLGDTAMYLCATIHLAGGFDEQFFGPGTRLTVL.

The rearrangement joins TRBV6-5 to TRBJ2-3; D unresolved. The germline V gene encodes CDR1 MNHEY and CDR2 SVGAGI. Trimming stripped 2 bases from V and 6 bases from J, with 12 bases between. This CDR3 contains 14 residues. Written as DNA, the CDR3 is TGTGCCAGCAGTTACCATCTTCCCGGGGATACGCAGTATTTT. The encoded protein is CASSYHLPGDTQYF.

The chain is built from TRBV9 and TRBJ2-2; 7 positions agree with TRBD2. Germline CDR1 reads SGDLS; CDR2 reads YYNGEE. CDR3 length: 13 residues. The V and J ends lost 8 bases and 3 bases, in that order; junction bases with no gene match: 4. The CDR3 spells CASSAGDTGELFF. DNA for the CDR3: TGTGCCAGTTCCGCGGGGGACACCGGGGAGCTGTTTTTT.

The chain joins TRBV20-1 to TRBJ2-7; D is possibly TRBD1 (6 bases). The CDR3 consists of 14 residues. V lost 0 bases, J lost 6 bases, and 15 bases lay in between. The germline gives CDR1 DFQATT, CDR2 SNEGSKA (reference sequence). In nucleotides, the CDR3 is TGCAGTGCTAGAGATCTCAGGACAGATAGCGAGCAGTACTTC. Amino acid sequence: CSARDLRTDSEQYF.

In its sample, this clonotype was seen a few times. The V call is TRBV6-2 or TRBV6-3, the J call TRBJ2-5; D unresolved. Germline V gives CDR1 MNHEY, CDR2 SVGEGT. This CDR3 is built from 14 residues. Trimming removed 6 bases at V and 5 bases at J, with 16 bases between. CDR3 protein: CASSRRTPEETQYF. In nucleotides, the CDR3 is TGTGCCAGCAGCCGAAGAACACCGGAGGAGACCCAGTACTTC.

This clonotype was seen repeatedly, ten times or more. The chain joins TRBV6-5 to TRBJ2-7; D is possibly TRBD1 or TRBD2 (5 bases each). With 4 bases removed from V and 5 bases from J, the gap between germline ends came to 21 bases. From germline, CDR1 is MNHEY and CDR2 SVGAGI. The CDR3 runs to 16 residues. The CDR3 nucleotides read TGTGCCAGCAGTTTCTCCGGGACGGTGAGTCGCGACGAGCAGTACTTC. Its protein is CASSFSGTVSRDEQYF.

This clonotype was found a few times. The chain employs TRBV7-9 and TRBJ2-2; 8 positions agree with TRBD2. Trimming took 5 bases from V and 0 from J; bases not matched to a gene: 5. The germline V gene has CDR1 SEHNR and CDR2 FQNEAQ (reference sequence). This CDR3 is built from 16 residues. CDR3 DNA: TGTGCCAGCAGCCCCCGACTAGCGTCGAACACCGGGGAGCTGTTTTTT. Its translation: CASSPRLASNTGELFF.

The CDR3 nucleotides read TGTGCCAGCAGTTTGTCGAGAGGGATTACTGCCGAGCAGTACTTC. It specifies CASSLSRGITAEQYF. The rearrangement uses TRBV12-3 or TRBV12-4 and TRBJ2-7; maybe TRBD2 (5 bases). V was cut by 3 bases and J by 6 bases, with 18 bases left in between. This CDR3 region has 15 residues.

The chain is built from TRBV2 and TRBJ2-3; D is unclear. CDR3 length: 14 residues. Germline V lookup: CDR1 SNHLY, CDR2 FYNNEI. V was trimmed by 7 bases and J by 4 bases, leaving 15 bases between them. The CDR3: CASTPDQAPDTQYF. In DNA, the CDR3 is TGTGCCAGCACCCCGGATCAGGCCCCAGATACGCAGTATTTT.

The chain links TRBV12-3 or TRBV12-4 to TRBJ2-7, with 9 nucleotides matching TRBD1. V lost 4 bases and J lost 2; bases outside the gene matches: 3. The CDR3 spans 14 residues. CDR3 bases: TGTGCCAGCAGTTGGGGACAGGGTACCTACGAGCAGTACTTC. Its protein product is CASSWGQGTYEQYF.

This clonotype was observed a few times. The chain employs TRBV5-6 and TRBJ2-1; D remains unclear. Germline V lookup: CDR1 SGHDT, CDR2 YYEEEE. The germline V and J ends were trimmed by 0 bases and 9 bases, with 16 bases remaining between them. The CDR3 loop spans 15 amino acids. The DNA for the CDR3 is TGTGCCAGCAGCTTGGCCACGATAGGCTGGGGTGAGCAGTTCTTC. This translates into CASSLATIGWGEQFF.

This clonotype occurred a few times. The J gene is TRBJ2-5, the V gene TRBV7-2; D ambiguous. CDR1 and CDR2 from the germline V gene are SGHTA and FQGNSA. The ends were cut back, 5 bases at V and 5 bases at J, with 12 bases in the middle. The CDR3 length is 13 residues. CDR3 in amino acids: CASSRSARETQYF. CDR3 bases: TGTGCCAGCAGCAGGAGCGCGCGGGAGACCCAGTACTTC.

V gene TRBV9 combines with J gene TRBJ2-1, with D perhaps matching TRBD2 (6 bases). V gave up 7 bases and J gave up 0 bases, with 26 bases separating them. Germline CDR1 is SGDLS and CDR2 is YYNGEE. This CDR3 is built from 19 residues. CDR3 region: CASLPGTGVGGSSYNEQFF. Written as DNA, the CDR3 is TGTGCCAGCTTGCCTGGAACTGGGGTTGGGGGGAGCTCCTACAATGAGCAGTTCTTC.

This clonotype was seen repeatedly, ten times or more. The chain carries TRBV30 and TRBJ2-1; maybe TRBD1 (6 bases). The length of the CDR3 is 11 residues. The V end lost 4 bases, the J end lost 6 bases, and 7 bases lay between the germline ends. Germline values: CDR1 GTSNPN, CDR2 SVGIG (reference sequence). The chain's CDR3 is CAWNRVNEQFF. Written as DNA, the CDR3 is TGTGCCTGGAACAGGGTCAATGAGCAGTTCTTC.

This clonotype has just a few counts. The chain employs TRBV4-3 and TRBJ1-6; D remains unclear. The CDR3 contains 17 residues. The germline V gene has CDR1 LGHNA and CDR2 YSLEER. V was clipped by 0 bases and J by 7 bases, with 16 bases between them. The CDR3 loop is CASSQDLTPVSNSPLHF. CDR3 DNA sequence: TGCGCCAGCAGCCAAGATCTTACGCCTGTCTCCAATTCACCCCTCCACTTT.

The table lists this clonotype with many counts. The chain couples TRBV9 to TRBJ2-7, with D possibly TRBD2 on 6 matching bases. V was cut by 0 bases and J by 0 bases, with 7 bases left in between. The CDR3 runs 14 residues. Per the germline V gene, CDR1 is SGDLS and CDR2 is YYNGEE. In DNA form, the CDR3 reads TGTGCCAGCAGCGTAGGCGGGAACTCCTACGAGCAGTACTTC. Translating gives CASSVGGNSYEQYF.

This clonotype was seen only a few times. The chain uses TRBV11-2 and TRBJ1-1; TRBD1 is a possible D gene (5 bases). V lost 5 bases, J lost 1 base, and 11 bases lay in between. The CDR3 is made up of 14 amino acids. CDR1 and CDR2 (germline): SGHAT, FQNNGV. CDR3 amino acids: CASSPRRENTEAFF. The CDR3 nucleotides read TGTGCCAGCAGCCCCCGCAGGGAGAACACTGAAGCTTTCTTT. Drawing the rest from reference TRBV11-2 and TRBJ1-1, the complete variable domain is EAGVAQSPRYKIIEKRQSVAFWCNPISGHATLYWYQQILGQGPKLLIQFQNNGVVDDSQLPKDRFSAERLKGVDSTLKIQPAKLEDSAVYLCASSPRRENTEAFFGQGTRLTVV.

This chain links TRBV10-3 with TRBJ1-1; weak D call: TRBD1 (5 bases). The CDR3 totals 14 residues. In germline, CDR1 is ENHRY, CDR2 SYGVKD. Trimming removed 4 bases at V and 4 bases at J, with 13 bases between. CDR3 sequence: CAISVGPGGTEAFF. CDR3 nucleotide sequence: TGTGCCATCAGTGTGGGGCCCGGGGGCACTGAAGCTTTCTTT.

This clonotype came up a few times. The genes are TRBV12-3 or TRBV12-4 and TRBJ2-1; D gene unclear. Trimming shortened V by 4 bases and J by 0 bases, and 19 bases separated the two germline ends. The CDR3 length is 18 residues. CDR3 DNA sequence: TGTGCCAGCAGTTCCCGCGCCCTGGTACCGAGCTCCTACAATGAGCAGTTCTTC. Protein: CASSSRALVPSSYNEQFF.

The V gene is TRBV5-1, the J gene TRBJ1-2; tentative D call: TRBD1 (5 bases). In germline, CDR1 is SGHRS, CDR2 YFSETQ. This CDR3 region has 14 residues. Deletions cut 4 bases from V and 1 base from J, with 11 bases between. CDR3 in DNA: TGCGCCAGCAGCCCGGGGGGAGATAACTATGGCTACACCTTC. Translated: CASSPGGDNYGYTF.